This T cell receptor (beta chain) appears in the sequencing data of a study of T cell clones after liver transplantation. The wider study: As an antigen-independent comparator, third-party-reactive TCRbeta sequences came from pre-transplant mixed lymphocyte reactions. HCV positivity affected three of eight recipients; the rest lacked autoimmune or viral indications.

V was shortened by 0 bases and J by 2 bases, with 6 bases between the two germline ends. Germline V lookup: CDR1 SGHRS, CDR2 YFSETQ. This CDR3 region has 14 residues. As for this clone: Its antigen is unidentified.

Regarding the study as a whole: The donor-reactive repertoire was only partly measurable in a couple of subjects, lacking donor cells.

Assay used: immunoSEQ multiplex PCR; TCRdb lists only in-frame clones, some missing. The table lists under 90,000 clones, around 80% of them singletons. The TCR was taken from a human donor who received a liver transplant. The sequencing used CD4+ T cells from blood, collected before liver transplant. This chain connects TRBV5-1 to TRBJ2-1; tentative D call: TRBD1 (6 bases). The DNA of the CDR3 is TGCGCCAGCAGCTTGGGGGGGCCCTACAATGAGCAGTTCTTC. Protein sequence: CASSLGGPYNEQFF.